This TCR beta chain was obtained from a study of neurological immune-mediated disorders. TCRdb used MiXCR to reprocess the 5' RACE reads, holding one entry per CDR3 protein. The sample lists roughly 65,000 distinct CDR3 sequences; about 5.2% were seen once. This clonotype has ten or more counts. CDR1 is SEHNR and CDR2 is FQNEAQ in the germline V gene (reference sequence). Trimming removed 3 bases at V and 2 bases at J, with 10 bases between. The CDR3 is made up of 14 amino acids. What was sequenced was PBMCs. The chain couples TRBV7-9 to TRBJ1-1; D call uncertain. The clonotype comes from a human donor with multiple sclerosis. The donor label of this sample is uncertain. The CDR3 sequence is CASSLVGFNTEAFF. CDR3 coding DNA: TGTGCCAGCAGCTTGGTGGGATTTAACACTGAAGCTTTCTTT.